These 11 T cell receptor beta chains were all obtained from the same sample, sequenced in a study of technical replicates of blood from several donors. Here immunoSEQ multiplex PCR was the method, and the copy in TCRdb shows in-frame clones only, minus some. The data contain 55,000 to 75,000 clones, 70% to 90% of them singletons. The sample was PBMCs. The receptors were sampled from a human donor in good health. Some clones in this sample may be carry-over from other donors' samples.

CDR3 coding DNA: TGTGCCAGCAGTCCCGTGGGGGGGTGGAAAGTGGCTGGCAATCAGCCCCAGCATTTT. Translating it yields CASSPVGGWKVAGNQPQHF. This chain connects TRBV7-8 to TRBJ1-5, with D maybe TRBD1 (5 bases). The CDR3 length is 19 residues. CDR1 is SGHVS, CDR2 FQNEAQ, per germline. Trimming removed 6 bases from V and 2 bases from J, with 26 bases in between.

V gene TRBV4-3 combines with J gene TRBJ1-6, with 7 bases lining up with TRBD1. The V gene end was trimmed by 2 bases and the J gene end by 7 bases; junction bases not matched to a gene: 5. The CDR3 totals 15 residues. The germline V gene encodes CDR1 LGHNA and CDR2 YSLEER. DNA of the CDR3: TGCGCCAGCAGCCAATGGACAGGACCGAATTCACCCCTCCACTTT. It codes for CASSQWTGPNSPLHF.

The rearrangement links TRBV5-6 to TRBJ2-1; 8 nucleotides line up with TRBD2. V lost 4 bases and J lost 4; bases outside the gene matches: 10. Germline CDR1 reads SGHDT; CDR2 reads YYEEEE. CDR3 length: 16 amino acids. The CDR3 region has the DNA TGTGCCAGCAGCGGCAGCGGGAGCAGAATTTACAATGAGCAGTTCTTC. As protein: CASSGSGSRIYNEQFF.

The chain uses TRBV7-8 and TRBJ1-5; maybe TRBD1 (5 bases). V lost 5 bases and J lost 6, with 11 bases in between. This CDR3 contains 13 residues. Germline values: CDR1 SGHVS, CDR2 FQNEAQ. CDR3 sequence (DNA): TGTGCCAGCAGCGACAGACTCGGTCAGCCCCAGCATTTT. Its protein is CASSDRLGQPQHF.

The CDR3 nucleotides are TGTGCCAGCTCACCAGATTGGCAGGGGCCTGGCTACACCTTC. Protein sequence: CASSPDWQGPGYTF. This chain uses TRBV18 with TRBJ1-2, with D possibly TRBD1 on 6 matching bases. Trimming took off 2 bases at V and 7 bases at J, with 14 bases between the two ends. The CDR3 sequence is 14 residues long. The germline CDR1 and CDR2 sequences are KGHSH and LQKENI.

In its sample, this clone was seen once. The rearrangement uses TRBV10-3 and TRBJ2-3; D might be TRBD2 (5 bases). The germline CDR1 and CDR2 sequences are ENHRY and SYGVKD. There are 13 residues in the CDR3. V was trimmed by 2 bases and J by 4 bases, leaving 7 bases between them. The CDR3 here is CAISETSSDTQYF. CDR3 in DNA: TGTGCCATCAGTGAGACTAGTTCAGATACGCAGTATTTT.

The CDR3 sequence: CASRSRDRGREQYF. CDR3 coding DNA: TGTGCCAGCAGGTCCCGGGACAGGGGACGCGAGCAGTACTTC. The chain has TRBV5-6 and TRBJ2-7; 10 nucleotides line up with TRBD1. Germline lookup yields CDR1 SGHDT and CDR2 YYEEEE. The CDR3 is made up of 14 amino acids. The ends lost 5 bases at V and 6 bases at J; junction bases unmatched: 8.

The V gene is TRBV4-1, the J gene TRBJ2-1; perhaps TRBD2 as D (6 bases). Per germline, CDR1 MGHRA and CDR2 YSYEKL. The CDR3 spans 15 residues. Deletions cut 0 bases from V and 8 bases from J, with 14 bases between. CDR3 in amino acids: CASSQDRGMFYEQFF. DNA of the CDR3: TGCGCCAGCAGCCAAGATCGGGGGATGTTCTATGAGCAGTTCTTC.

The J gene is TRBJ1-1, the V gene TRBV21-1; the table's D call, TRBD1, was not checked against the DNA. TRBV21-1 is marked as a pseudogene. The CDR3 has 15 amino acids. CDR3 sequence reads: CASSKSGTMNTEAFF. CDR3 DNA: TGTGCCAGCAGCAAATCCGGGACAATGAACACTGAAGCTTTCTTT.

This chain links TRBV2 with TRBJ1-5; 7 positions agree with TRBD1. Trimming at V came to 4 bases and at J to 3 bases, leaving 3 bases not matched to a gene. Germline V gene lookup returns CDR1 SNHLY and CDR2 FYNNEI. The CDR3 has 14 residues. In DNA, the CDR3 is TGTGCCAGCAGTGTGGACAGGAACAATCAGCCCCAGCATTTT. Translated: CASSVDRNNQPQHF.

A few counts support this clone. The chain joins TRBV19 to TRBJ1-1; D is unclear. CDR3 length equals 15 residues. The V end was cut by 1 base, the J end by 9 bases, with 18 bases between. Per germline, CDR1 LNHDA and CDR2 SQIVND (reference sequence). DNA for the CDR3: TGTGCCAGTAGTATAGCACGGGCCCTCGGGATGAAAGCTTTCTTT. Residues: CASSIARALGMKAFF.